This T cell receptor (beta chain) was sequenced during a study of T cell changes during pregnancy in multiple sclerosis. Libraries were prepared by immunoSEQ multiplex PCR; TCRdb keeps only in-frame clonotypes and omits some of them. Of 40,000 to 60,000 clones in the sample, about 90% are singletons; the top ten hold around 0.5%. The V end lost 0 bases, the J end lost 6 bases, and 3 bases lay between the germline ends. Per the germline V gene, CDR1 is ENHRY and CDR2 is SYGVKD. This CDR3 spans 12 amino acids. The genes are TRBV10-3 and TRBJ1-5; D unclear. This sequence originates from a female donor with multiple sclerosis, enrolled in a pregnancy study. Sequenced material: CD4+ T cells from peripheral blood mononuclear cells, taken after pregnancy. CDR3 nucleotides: TGTGCCATCAGTGAGTCCGGTCAGCCCCAGCATTTT. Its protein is CAISESGQPQHF.